Listed here are 9 T cell receptor beta chains from one sample, sequenced in a study of T cell responses to AZD1222 COVID-19 vaccine. Sequenced by immunoSEQ multiplex PCR; TCRdb stores in-frame clones only, minus some. The repertoire has about 93,000 clones, 80% to 90% of them found once; the top ten carry about 6%. This specimen consisted of peripheral blood, obtained on day 0 of AZD1222 vaccination. The receptors come from an adult in good health.

The genes are TRBV19 and TRBJ1-2; 10 positions agree with TRBD1. Trimming cost V 5 bases and J 7 bases; bases outside gene matches: 7. Germline lookup yields CDR1 LNHDA and CDR2 SQIVND (reference sequence). CDR3 length equals 14 residues. The CDR3, as DNA: TGTGCCAGTAGTCGCGACAGGGGGCAGGGTGGCTACACCTTC. Amino acids: CASSRDRGQGGYTF.

This chain uses TRBV5-4 with TRBJ2-2; 7 nucleotides agree with TRBD2. The CDR3 loop spans 15 amino acids. CDR1 and CDR2 (germline): SGHNT, YYREEE (reference sequence). After removal of 2 bases from V and 1 base from J, the junction contained 2 bases not matched to a gene. The CDR3 loop reads CASSLAGRNTGELFF. The CDR3 coding sequence is TGTGCCAGCAGCTTAGCGGGACGGAACACCGGGGAGCTGTTTTTT.

The chain employs TRBV6-4 and TRBJ2-3, with a weak D call TRBD2 (6 bases). Per the germline V gene, CDR1 is MRHNA and CDR2 is SNTAGT. This CDR3 has 15 amino acids. V was trimmed by 2 bases and J by 2 bases, leaving 11 bases between them. The CDR3 sequence: CASSDGSSDTDTQYF. DNA of the CDR3: TGTGCCAGCAGTGACGGGTCTAGCGACACAGATACGCAGTATTTT.

This chain links TRBV6-2 or TRBV6-3 with TRBJ2-7, with D unresolved. The ends were cut back, 5 bases at V and 4 bases at J, with 6 bases in the middle. CDR1 MNHEY and CDR2 SVGEGT come from the germline V gene. The length of the CDR3 is 11 residues. CDR3 DNA sequence: TGTGCCAGCAGTAACCGATACGAGCAGTACTTC. It codes for CASSNRYEQYF.

The chain recombines TRBV7-9 with TRBJ1-6; 7 bases agree with TRBD1. V lost 5 bases, J lost 4 bases, and 5 bases stayed unmatched. Germline assignment: CDR1 SEHNR and CDR2 FQNEAQ (reference sequence). The CDR3 has 15 amino acids. CDR3 loop: CASSPGTAYNSPLHF. The CDR3, as DNA: TGTGCCAGCAGCCCGGGGACAGCATATAATTCACCCCTCCACTTT.

The chain employs TRBV19 and TRBJ1-2, with unresolved D. The CDR3 is 16 amino acids. In germline, CDR1 is LNHDA, CDR2 SQIVND (reference sequence). V was cut by 1 base and J by 0 bases, with 12 bases left in between. The CDR3 loop reads CASSIGAGQANYGYTF. The CDR3 region has the DNA TGTGCCAGTAGTATAGGGGCAGGTCAAGCTAACTATGGCTACACCTTC. The full variable domain, in which reference TRBV19 and TRBJ1-2 provide the parts outside the CDR3, is DGGITQSPKYLFRKEGQNVTLSCEQNLNHDAMYWYRQDPGQGLRLIYYSQIVNDFQKGDIAEGYSVSREKKESFPLTVTSAQKNPTAFYLCASSIGAGQANYGYTFGSGTRLTVV.

V is TRBV3-1 (or the pseudogene TRBV3-2) and J is TRBJ1-6; 9 nucleotides align to TRBD1. Germline V gives CDR1 LGHDT, CDR2 YNNKEL (reference sequence). CDR3 length equals 14 residues. Losses at the gene ends were 7 bases for V and 7 bases for J; bases not matched to a gene: 5. CDR3 sequence reads: CASNPGQGNSPLHF. CDR3 sequence (DNA): TGTGCCAGCAACCCTGGACAGGGGAATTCACCCCTCCACTTT.

This clone was counted only a few times. The chain joins TRBV2 to TRBJ2-1, with 12 bases that match TRBD1. The CDR3 runs to 14 residues. The germline gives CDR1 SNHLY, CDR2 FYNNEI. J lost 8 bases, V lost 6 bases, and 5 bases had no gene match. CDR3 DNA sequence: TGTGCCAGCAGGGCCGGGACAGGGGGCTATGAGCAGTTCTTC. Its protein is CASRAGTGGYEQFF.

This chain links TRBV15 with TRBJ2-7; TRBD1 aligns across 7 bases. This CDR3 is built from 14 residues. The V gene end was trimmed by 0 bases and the J gene end by 6 bases; junction bases not matched to a gene: 5. The germline CDR1 and CDR2 sequences are LNHNV and YYDKDF (reference sequence). CDR3 sequence (DNA): TGTGCCACCAGCAGAGATCACAGGGGTGGCGAGCAGTACTTC. It yields the protein CATSRDHRGGEQYF.